The 31 T cell receptor beta chains below come from one sample, sequenced in a study of CD8 T cells in ankylosing spondylitis. TCRdb re-called the 5' RACE reads through MiXCR, storing one row per CDR3 protein. The sample contains roughly 40,000 distinct CDR3 sequences, 4% of which appear only once. The specimen was blood, either unsorted or a sorted T cell fraction (not recorded which). Source of these receptors: a female donor with ankylosing spondylitis or in good health (not recorded which).

This clonotype was observed many times. The chain combines TRBV9 with TRBJ1-2; TRBD1 matches at 7 bases. The length of the CDR3 is 16 residues. The germline gives CDR1 SGDLS, CDR2 YYNGEE. J lost 8 bases, V lost 0 bases, and 13 bases had no gene match. This CDR3 is CASSVAQRGLAGGYTF. Here the CDR3 DNA reads TGTGCCAGCAGCGTAGCTCAAAGGGGGCTCGCTGGGGGCTACACCTTC.

This clonotype was observed at least ten times. The J gene is TRBJ1-3, the V gene TRBV9, with D possibly TRBD1 on 6 matching bases. The CDR3 is 16 residues long. The V gene's germline CDR1 is SGDLS and CDR2 YYNGEE. The V end lost 3 bases, the J end lost 0 bases, and 13 bases lay between the germline ends. In nucleotides, the CDR3 is TGTGCCAGCAGCGCCCCAGGGGCTCACTCTGGAAACACCATATATTTT. This translates into CASSAPGAHSGNTIYF. The whole variable domain, filled in from reference TRBV9 and TRBJ1-3, reads DSGVTQTPKHLITATGQRVTLRCSPRSGDLSVYWYQQSLDQGLQFLIQYYNGEERAKGNILERFSAQQFPDLHSELNLSSLELGDSALYFCASSAPGAHSGNTIYFGEGSWLTVV.

This clonotype was seen repeatedly, ten times or more. The chain has TRBV9 and TRBJ2-7, with D hard to call. This CDR3 contains 14 residues. The V gene's germline CDR1 is SGDLS and CDR2 YYNGEE. V dropped 0 bases and J dropped 2 bases, with 9 bases sitting between them. The chain's CDR3 is CASSVDPEPYEQYF. The CDR3 bases are TGTGCCAGCAGCGTAGACCCAGAGCCCTACGAGCAGTACTTC. Full variable domain (rest looked up from reference TRBV9 and TRBJ2-7): DSGVTQTPKHLITATGQRVTLRCSPRSGDLSVYWYQQSLDQGLQFLIQYYNGEERAKGNILERFSAQQFPDLHSELNLSSLELGDSALYFCASSVDPEPYEQYFGPGTRLTVT.

This clonotype was seen repeatedly, ten times or more. The genes are TRBV9 and TRBJ2-1, with 7 bases identical to TRBD2. Germline V gene sequence: CDR1 SGDLS, CDR2 YYNGEE. V lost 4 bases, J lost 0 bases, and 4 bases stayed unmatched. The CDR3 totals 15 residues. The CDR3 nucleotides are TGTGCCAGCAGCTCGCGGGGGAACTCCTACAATGAGCAGTTCTTC. It yields the protein CASSSRGNSYNEQFF. The full variable domain, completed using reference TRBV9 and TRBJ2-1, is DSGVTQTPKHLITATGQRVTLRCSPRSGDLSVYWYQQSLDQGLQFLIQYYNGEERAKGNILERFSAQQFPDLHSELNLSSLELGDSALYFCASSSRGNSYNEQFFGPGTRLTVL.

This clonotype was counted ten times or more. The chain employs TRBV9 and TRBJ2-5; a possible D gene is TRBD1 (6 bases). Trimming stripped 2 bases from V and 2 bases from J, with 16 bases between. The germline CDR1 and CDR2 sequences are SGDLS and YYNGEE. The CDR3 contains 16 residues. This CDR3 is CASSVGAARNQETQYF. In DNA, the CDR3 is TGTGCCAGCAGCGTGGGGGCGGCGCGTAATCAAGAGACCCAGTACTTC.

This clonotype was found many times. The V and J genes are TRBV9 and TRBJ1-3; 11 bases are shared with TRBD1. The CDR3 has 19 residues. Germline V gene sequence: CDR1 SGDLS, CDR2 YYNGEE. J was trimmed by 2 bases and V by 3 bases; bases with no gene match: 13. This chain's CDR3 is CASSAVPGTGGLTGNTIYF. The CDR3 DNA sequence: TGTGCCAGCAGCGCCGTTCCCGGGACAGGGGGACTAACTGGAAACACCATATATTTT.

In this sample, this clonotype turned up many times. This chain uses TRBV9 with TRBJ2-3; TRBD1 might be the D (6 bases). The germline V and J ends were trimmed by 5 bases and 0 bases, with 7 bases remaining between them. The germline V gene encodes CDR1 SGDLS and CDR2 YYNGEE. CDR3 length: 13 amino acids. CDR3 sequence reads: CASRDRSTDTQYF. The CDR3 nucleotides read TGTGCCAGCAGGGACAGAAGCACAGATACGCAGTATTTT. The full variable domain, with the rest looked up from reference TRBV9 and TRBJ2-3, is DSGVTQTPKHLITATGQRVTLRCSPRSGDLSVYWYQQSLDQGLQFLIQYYNGEERAKGNILERFSAQQFPDLHSELNLSSLELGDSALYFCASRDRSTDTQYFGPGTRLTVL.

This clonotype is categorized as medium-sized. The chain combines TRBV9 with TRBJ1-6; no clear D gene. Trimming took off 3 bases at V and 8 bases at J, with 9 bases between the two ends. Germline V gene data show CDR1 as SGDLS and CDR2 as YYNGEE. The CDR3 consists of 13 residues. The CDR3 nucleotides are TGTGCCAGCAGCGAGGAGCCGGATTCACCCCTCCACTTT. It translates to CASSEEPDSPLHF.

This clonotype was seen only a few times. V usage is TRBV9 and J usage is TRBJ1-1, with TRBD1 identical over 8 bases. This CDR3 region has 16 residues. Germline V gives CDR1 SGDLS, CDR2 YYNGEE. J gave up 4 bases and V 0 bases, and 8 bases lay outside the gene matches. CDR3 sequence (DNA): TGTGCCAGCAGCGTAGAAGAACAGGGGGTGGTCACTGAAGCTTTCTTT. As protein: CASSVEEQGVVTEAFF.

At least ten counts were recorded for this clonotype. Written as DNA, the CDR3 is TGTGCCAGCAGCGGAGCGCTTCAGGGTCCCAATGAAAAACTGTTTTTT. Translation gives CASSGALQGPNEKLFF. V and J are TRBV9 and TRBJ1-4; the D gene is possibly TRBD1 (5 bases). Germline V gives CDR1 SGDLS, CDR2 YYNGEE. The CDR3 has 16 amino acids. V lost 3 bases and J 5 bases, leaving 17 bases between the germline ends. The variable domain in full, completed from reference TRBV9 and TRBJ1-4, reads DSGVTQTPKHLITATGQRVTLRCSPRSGDLSVYWYQQSLDQGLQFLIQYYNGEERAKGNILERFSAQQFPDLHSELNLSSLELGDSALYFCASSGALQGPNEKLFFGSGTQLSVL.

In the case of this clonotype: This may be a read error, as it is one base from a much larger clone. The genes are TRBV9 and TRBJ2-3; 12 bases fit TRBD2. This CDR3 is built from 19 residues. Trimming took 3 bases from V and 0 from J; bases not matched to a gene: 11. CDR1 is SGDLS, CDR2 YYNGEE, per germline. CDR3 sequence reads: CASSASGGVSLSSTDTQYF. The CDR3 nucleotides read TGTGCCAGCAGCGCTAGCGGGGGGGTTAGCCTGTCTAGCACAGATACGCAGTATTTT.

This clonotype occurred many times. CDR3 loop: CASSVEASLYEQYF. The CDR3 DNA is TGTGCCAGCAGCGTAGAAGCTTCTCTCTACGAGCAGTACTTC. The chain carries TRBV9 and TRBJ2-7; D gene unclear. V lost 0 bases and J 3 bases, leaving 10 bases between the germline ends. Germline assignment: CDR1 SGDLS and CDR2 YYNGEE. This CDR3 is built from 14 residues. Drawing the rest from reference TRBV9 and TRBJ2-7, the complete variable domain is DSGVTQTPKHLITATGQRVTLRCSPRSGDLSVYWYQQSLDQGLQFLIQYYNGEERAKGNILERFSAQQFPDLHSELNLSSLELGDSALYFCASSVEASLYEQYFGPGTRLTVT.

At least ten counts were recorded for this clonotype. This chain joins TRBV9 and TRBJ2-3, with 7 bases aligning to TRBD2. V dropped 4 bases and J dropped 5; count of bases not matched to a gene: 13. The CDR3 is made up of 16 amino acids. Germline lookup yields CDR1 SGDLS and CDR2 YYNGEE. CDR3 protein: CASSLRGRGEGDTQYF. For the CDR3, the DNA is TGTGCCAGCAGCCTCCGGGGGAGGGGAGAGGGAGATACGCAGTATTTT.

This CDR3 reads CASSLTDRGANTGELFF. CDR3 bases: TGTGCCAGCAGCTTAACAGACCGGGGCGCGAACACCGGGGAGCTGTTTTTT. The V and J genes are TRBV9 and TRBJ2-2; D is tentatively TRBD1 or TRBD2 (5 bases each). V lost 4 bases and J 0 bases, leaving 16 bases between the germline ends. Germline V gene data show CDR1 as SGDLS and CDR2 as YYNGEE. This CDR3 is 17 amino acids long.

Many counts were recorded for this clonotype. The genes are TRBV9 and TRBJ1-4; no clear D. Germline lookup yields CDR1 SGDLS and CDR2 YYNGEE. This CDR3 comprises 11 residues. V lost 3 bases and J lost 7, with 4 bases in between. CDR3 sequence (DNA): TGTGCCAGCAGCGATGGTGAAAAACTGTTTTTT. Its protein is CASSDGEKLFF.

In its sample, this clonotype was seen a few times. The chain joins TRBV9 to TRBJ1-6; D is uncertain. The length of the CDR3 is 16 residues. V was cut by 3 bases and J by 0 bases, with 10 bases left in between. Germline assignment: CDR1 SGDLS and CDR2 YYNGEE. The CDR3 spells CASSGQPGSYNSPLHF. For the CDR3, the DNA is TGTGCCAGCAGCGGCCAGCCGGGCTCCTATAATTCACCCCTCCACTTT.

This clonotype was recorded at least ten times. The chain combines TRBV9 with TRBJ1-6, with D uncertain. Germline CDR1 and CDR2: SGDLS and YYNGEE. The CDR3 spans 14 residues. Trimming took off 0 bases at V and 6 bases at J, with 7 bases between the two ends. The CDR3 region is CASSVEDVNSPLHF. CDR3 in DNA: TGTGCCAGCAGCGTAGAGGACGTTAATTCACCCCTCCACTTT.

This clonotype was recorded many times. The genes are TRBV9 and TRBJ1-2, with TRBD1 identical over 11 bases. The junction had 10 bases not matched to a gene; V was cut back by 4 bases and J by 5 bases. Germline-derived CDR1 and CDR2 are SGDLS and YYNGEE. CDR3 length equals 16 residues. CDR3 in DNA: TGTGCCAGCAGCACCGGACAGGGGGCCGGGCTTTATGGCTACACCTTC. Its protein is CASSTGQGAGLYGYTF.

The chain combines TRBV9 with TRBJ2-3, with 8 nucleotides matching TRBD2. The CDR3 loop spans 16 amino acids. V was pared by 4 bases and J by 1 base, with 8 bases of the junction left unmatched. CDR1 SGDLS and CDR2 YYNGEE come from the germline V gene. The CDR3 sequence is CASSPGGGLGTDTQYF. The CDR3 DNA reads as TGTGCCAGCAGCCCCGGGGGGGGCCTTGGCACAGATACGCAGTATTTT.

This clonotype was seen many times. The rearrangement links TRBV9 to TRBJ2-3; TRBD2 matches 8 bases. The CDR3 consists of 14 residues. Germline V gene data show CDR1 as SGDLS and CDR2 as YYNGEE. The J segment lost 4 bases and the V segment lost 3 bases, leaving 4 bases of the junction unmatched. CDR3 nucleotides: TGTGCCAGCAGCGCCGGACTAGCCTCAGATACGCAGTATTTT. As protein: CASSAGLASDTQYF. The whole variable domain, remainder taken from reference TRBV9 and TRBJ2-3, is DSGVTQTPKHLITATGQRVTLRCSPRSGDLSVYWYQQSLDQGLQFLIQYYNGEERAKGNILERFSAQQFPDLHSELNLSSLELGDSALYFCASSAGLASDTQYFGPGTRLTVL.

To note about this clonotype: This may arise from a read error, as a much more abundant clone is one base away. The chain links TRBV18 to TRBJ2-7, with TRBD1 matching 10 bases. CDR1 is KGHSH and CDR2 is LQKENI in the germline V gene. This CDR3 comprises 13 residues. Written as DNA, the CDR3 is TGTGCCAGCTCACCGACAGGGGGCAACGAGCAGTGCTTC. Translation: CASSPTGGNEQCF.

This clonotype was counted ten times or more. The chain carries TRBV9 and TRBJ2-2; 7 bases agree with TRBD2. Trimming cost V 3 bases and J 7 bases; bases outside gene matches: 9. This CDR3 comprises 15 residues. CDR1 SGDLS and CDR2 YYNGEE come from the germline V gene. The DNA for the CDR3 is TGTGCCAGCAGCGAGACCAGCGGGGTGGGCGGGGAGCTGTTTTTT. The encoded protein is CASSETSGVGGELFF.

The chain links TRBV9 to TRBJ2-5, with D perhaps TRBD1 or TRBD2 (5 bases each). The CDR3 has 15 residues. The germline gives CDR1 SGDLS, CDR2 YYNGEE. V was shortened by 3 bases and J by 5 bases, with 17 bases between the two germline ends. The CDR3 protein is CASSADGADLETQYF. CDR3 DNA: TGTGCCAGCAGCGCCGACGGGGCGGATTTGGAGACCCAGTACTTC. The full variable domain, with the rest looked up from reference TRBV9 and TRBJ2-5, is DSGVTQTPKHLITATGQRVTLRCSPRSGDLSVYWYQQSLDQGLQFLIQYYNGEERAKGNILERFSAQQFPDLHSELNLSSLELGDSALYFCASSADGADLETQYFGPGTRLLVL.

This clonotype is medium-sized (0.01 to 0.1%). The chain has TRBV9 and TRBJ2-5; 10 nucleotides line up with TRBD2. CDR1 and CDR2 from the germline V gene are SGDLS and YYNGEE. Unmatched junction bases numbered 6, after V lost 0 bases and J lost 1 base. The CDR3 has 17 residues. The CDR3 DNA reads TGTGCCAGCAGCGTAGGAAGTAGCGGGGGGCTCCAAGAGACCCAGTACTTC. Amino acid sequence: CASSVGSSGGLQETQYF.

This clonotype was observed at least ten times. This sequence joins TRBV9 and TRBJ1-1; tentatively, D is TRBD1 (5 bases). V lost 0 bases and J lost 4, with 16 bases in between. This CDR3 comprises 16 residues. CDR1 is SGDLS and CDR2 is YYNGEE in the germline V gene. The CDR3 coding sequence is TGTGCCAGCAGCGTAGCTACGGGACTCGGGGGCACTGAAGCTTTCTTT. Translation: CASSVATGLGGTEAFF.

This clonotype was observed at least ten times. V gene TRBV9 combines with J gene TRBJ2-7; D is possibly TRBD1 or TRBD2 (5 bases each). V lost 3 bases to trimming and J lost 0 bases, with 10 bases between them. Germline lookup yields CDR1 SGDLS and CDR2 YYNGEE. The CDR3 sequence is 14 residues long. In DNA, the CDR3 is TGTGCCAGCAGCGCGGGACGGAGCTCCTACGAGCAGTACTTC. Translated, it gives CASSAGRSSYEQYF.

This clonotype is termed medium-sized. V is TRBV9 and J is TRBJ2-3, with 10 bases fitting TRBD2. Per germline, CDR1 SGDLS and CDR2 YYNGEE. Trimming at V came to 0 bases and at J to 4 bases, leaving 2 bases not matched to a gene. CDR3 size: 15 residues. CDR3 sequence: CASSVEGLAPDTQYF. The DNA for the CDR3 is TGTGCCAGCAGCGTAGAGGGACTAGCGCCAGATACGCAGTATTTT.

This clonotype was counted ten times or more. Here the CDR3 DNA reads TGTGCCAGCAGCGTAGCAGCGGGGGGGCCGAGTGAGCAGTTCTTC. Its protein is CASSVAAGGPSEQFF. The chain recombines TRBV9 with TRBJ2-1; TRBD2 agrees at 10 bases. CDR3 length equals 15 residues. V lost 0 bases to trimming and J lost 9 bases; unmatched junction nucleotides: 6. CDR1 is SGDLS, CDR2 YYNGEE, per germline.

At least ten counts were recorded for this clonotype. The J gene is TRBJ2-1, the V gene TRBV9, with D perhaps given as TRBD1 or TRBD2 (5 bases each). Germline values: CDR1 SGDLS, CDR2 YYNGEE. Deletions cut 0 bases from V and 7 bases from J, with 14 bases between. This CDR3 spans 15 amino acids. The CDR3 coding sequence is TGTGCCAGCAGCGTAGCCCCCGGGACCGAGAATGAGCAGTTCTTC. It yields the protein CASSVAPGTENEQFF.

This clonotype appeared many times. The chain employs TRBV9 and TRBJ2-2, with D possibly TRBD1 on 5 matching bases. This CDR3 region has 16 residues. CDR1 is SGDLS and CDR2 is YYNGEE in the germline V gene. With 3 bases removed from V and 6 bases from J, the gap between germline ends came to 18 bases. This chain's CDR3 is CASSGQGARTPGELFF. DNA of the CDR3: TGTGCCAGCAGCGGACAAGGGGCTAGAACCCCCGGGGAGCTGTTTTTT.

This clonotype was found many times. The CDR3, as DNA: TGTGCCAGCAGCGATGGTCAGGGGGTGTCTCAGCCCCAGCATTTT. This encodes CASSDGQGVSQPQHF. The V gene is TRBV9, the J gene TRBJ1-5; 7 nucleotides align to TRBD1. After removal of 3 bases from V and 6 bases from J, the junction contained 9 bases not matched to a gene. This CDR3 spans 15 amino acids. Germline V gene lookup returns CDR1 SGDLS and CDR2 YYNGEE.